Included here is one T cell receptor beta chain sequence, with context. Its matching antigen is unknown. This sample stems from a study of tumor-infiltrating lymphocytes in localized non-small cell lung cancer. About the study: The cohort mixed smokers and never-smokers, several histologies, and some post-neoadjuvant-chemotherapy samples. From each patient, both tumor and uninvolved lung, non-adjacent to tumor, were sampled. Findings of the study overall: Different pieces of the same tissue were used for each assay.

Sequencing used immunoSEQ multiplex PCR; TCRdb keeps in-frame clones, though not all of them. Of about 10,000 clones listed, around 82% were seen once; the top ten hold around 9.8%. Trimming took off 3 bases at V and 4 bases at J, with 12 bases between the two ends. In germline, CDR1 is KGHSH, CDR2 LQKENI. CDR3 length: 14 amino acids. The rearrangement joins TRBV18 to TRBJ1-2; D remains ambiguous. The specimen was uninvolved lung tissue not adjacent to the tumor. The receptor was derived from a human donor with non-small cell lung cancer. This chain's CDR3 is CASSPQEGTYGYTF. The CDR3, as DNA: TGTGCCAGCTCACCTCAGGAGGGCACCTATGGCTACACCTTC.